The T cell receptor (beta chain) under discussion was sequenced for a study of shared clonotypes between healthy human individuals. The study, taken as a whole, reports: Four donors held about 5% of naive CD4 clonotypes in common.

Worth noting for this clone: Its antigen remains unidentified.

The authors' processing: Filtering differed, since immunoSEQ gave only junction sequences and no quality scores. The protocol was immunoSEQ multiplex PCR, while the TCRdb copy is restricted to in-frame clones and leaves out a portion. V and J calls and clone size are those listed in that table; D and trimming were worked out from the DNA. Among some 550,000 clones listed, around 97% were seen once. From germline, CDR1 is SGDLS and CDR2 YYNGEE. The trim removed 0 bases at V and 9 bases at J, leaving 11 bases unmatched. The CDR3 has 16 residues. The origin of this receptor is a woman in her thirties in good health. The chain links TRBV9 to TRBJ2-1; 8 nucleotides agree with TRBD2. The specimen sequenced was naive CD4+ T cells sorted from blood. The subset denotes: CD45RA+ positively selected. CDR3 protein: CASSVGTSGRSIEQFF. CDR3 bases: TGTGCCAGCAGCGTAGGTACTAGCGGTAGGTCAATTGAGCAGTTCTTC.